The 15 T cell receptor beta chains below were found in one sample sequenced in a study of blood T cell repertoires in COVID-19 (dated by TCRdb to about 2020). Libraries were prepared through the immunoSEQ multiplex PCR assay. Drawn from immuneACCESS, this table holds only the in-frame rearrangements with V and J called that TCRdb kept. Clones are partly lost; checked studies trace under half to an unresolved V gene and leave the rest unexplained. This sample gives roughly 480,000 clones in total; approximately 92% of them show up just once. The top ten hold roughly 0.9% of the sample. Sequenced material: peripheral blood. These receptors were taken from a man aged 18 to 35 with COVID-19, enrolled during active disease.

Written as DNA, the CDR3 is TGTGCCAGCAGCTTGGACAACCGCAACGCTGAAGCTTTCTTT. It translates to CASSLDNRNAEAFF. This chain uses TRBV3-1 (or the pseudogene TRBV3-2) with TRBJ1-1; D may be TRBD1 (5 bases). V was cut by 5 bases and J by 6 bases, with 16 bases left in between. Looked up from germline, CDR1 is LGHDT and CDR2 is YNNKEL (reference sequence). The length of the CDR3 is 14 residues.

J is TRBJ2-3 and V is TRBV18; tentative D call: TRBD2 (6 bases). Germline V CDR1 and CDR2: KGHSH, LQKENI. The CDR3 runs 16 residues. V lost 5 bases, J lost 9 bases, and 24 bases lay in between. The CDR3 here is CASSERVAGSSKTQYF. The CDR3 DNA reads TGTGCCAGCTCAGAACGAGTCGCGGGGAGTTCAAAGACGCAGTATTTT.

The genes are TRBV19 and TRBJ2-1; 8 positions agree with TRBD2. From germline, CDR1 is LNHDA and CDR2 SQIVND (reference sequence). J lost 7 bases, V lost 0 bases, and 5 bases had no gene match. The CDR3 totals 15 residues. CDR3 DNA: TGTGCCAGTAGTATAGACGGGGGGGCCCGGAATGAGCAGTTCTTC. Encoded protein: CASSIDGGARNEQFF.

This clone was observed a handful of times. This chain links TRBV6-5 with TRBJ2-5; 8 bases fit TRBD2. The V and J ends lost 6 bases and 1 base, in that order; junction bases with no gene match: 7. CDR3 size: 15 residues. Per the germline V gene, CDR1 is MNHEY and CDR2 is SVGAGI. In DNA, the CDR3 is TGTGCCAGCAGGGCTCGGGGGGGCTCCCAAGAGACCCAGTACTTC. It specifies CASRARGGSQETQYF.

The CDR3 DNA reads TGTGCCAGCTCACCCACTAGCGGGAGAACTAATGAGCAGTTCTTC. It yields the protein CASSPTSGRTNEQFF. V is TRBV18 and J is TRBJ2-1; 11 bases line up with TRBD2. CDR3 length: 15 residues. Unmatched junction bases numbered 5, after V lost 3 bases and J lost 7 bases. CDR1 is KGHSH, CDR2 LQKENI, per germline.

The chain links TRBV2 to TRBJ1-1, with 7 bases that match TRBD1. This CDR3 has 13 amino acids. In germline, CDR1 is SNHLY, CDR2 FYNNEI. With V trimmed by 10 bases and J by 0 bases, 5 bases remained unmatched. CDR3 sequence (DNA): TGTGCCACCAAGGGGGCATTGAACACTGAAGCTTTCTTT. Amino acid sequence: CATKGALNTEAFF.

The V and J genes are TRBV6-5 and TRBJ1-1; 11 positions agree with TRBD1. CDR3 size: 13 residues. Germline CDR1 is MNHEY and CDR2 is SVGAGI. J lost 6 bases, V lost 6 bases, and 3 bases had no gene match. DNA of the CDR3: TGTGCCAGCAGCCCGGGACAGGGGGCTGAAGCTTTCTTT. Residues: CASSPGQGAEAFF.

This chain connects TRBV19 to TRBJ1-1, with TRBD1 as a possible D gene (6 bases). Germline lookup yields CDR1 LNHDA and CDR2 SQIVND (reference sequence). Trimming removed 5 bases at V and 1 base at J, with 14 bases between. The CDR3 spans 15 residues. In DNA form, the CDR3 reads TGTGCCAGTAGTCCAGACAGGTGGAGGAACACTGAAGCTTTCTTT. Its protein product is CASSPDRWRNTEAFF.

The chain couples TRBV14 to TRBJ1-4, with D possibly matching TRBD1 (6 bases). CDR1 is SGHDN, CDR2 FVKESK, per germline. The CDR3 is 14 residues long. V was cut by 11 bases and J by 0 bases, with 13 bases left in between. CDR3 sequence: CASQGSPTNEKLFF. The CDR3 coding sequence is TGTGCCTCCCAGGGGTCACCAACTAATGAAAAACTGTTTTTT. The complete variable domain, with remaining parts taken from reference TRBV14 and TRBJ1-4, reads EAGVTQFPSHSVIEKGQTVTLRCDPISGHDNLYWYRRVMGKEIKFLLHFVKESKQDESGMPNNRFLAERTGGTYSTLKVQPAELEDSGVYFCASQGSPTNEKLFFGSGTQLSVL.

The chain joins TRBV7-2 to TRBJ2-3; perhaps TRBD2 as D (5 bases). CDR1 SGHTA and CDR2 FQGNSA come from the germline V gene. The V and J ends lost 5 bases and 6 bases respectively, with 12 bases between them. The CDR3 contains 13 residues. Written as DNA, the CDR3 is TGTGCCAGCAGCCCGGACCGGAGGGATACGCAGTATTTT. It translates to CASSPDRRDTQYF.

V usage is TRBV27 and J usage is TRBJ1-2, with 11 bases lining up with TRBD1. Germline V gives CDR1 MNHEY, CDR2 SMNVEV (reference sequence). The length of the CDR3 is 16 residues. Trimming took 5 bases from V and 2 from J; bases not matched to a gene: 7. CDR3 in amino acids: CASSRRGQGGNYGYTF. The CDR3 DNA reads TGTGCCAGCAGTCGCCGGGGACAGGGGGGGAACTATGGCTACACCTTC.

This chain links TRBV27 with TRBJ2-3, with a weak D call TRBD2 (5 bases). Germline values: CDR1 MNHEY, CDR2 SMNVEV (reference sequence). V was cut by 3 bases and J by 4 bases, with 14 bases left in between. The CDR3 spans 15 residues. CDR3 in amino acids: CASSFTGESSDTQYF. The DNA of the CDR3 is TGTGCCAGCAGTTTTACCGGGGAATCATCAGATACGCAGTATTTT.

V is TRBV11-3 and J is TRBJ2-7; 9 bases fit TRBD1. The ends lost 1 base at V and 3 bases at J; junction bases unmatched: 13. The CDR3 totals 18 residues. Germline V CDR1 and CDR2: SGHNT, YENEEA. The CDR3: CASSLVRAPGTGSYEQYF. The CDR3 bases are TGTGCCAGCAGCTTAGTTAGGGCCCCCGGGACAGGGAGCTACGAGCAGTACTTC.

This clone showed up just a few times. The V gene is TRBV5-5, the J gene TRBJ2-5, with TRBD2 identical over 11 bases. Trimming cost V 4 bases and J 4 bases; bases outside gene matches: 6. This CDR3 region has 15 residues. The germline CDR1 and CDR2 sequences are SGHKS and YYEKEE (reference sequence). CDR3 region: CASSPVAGGLETQYF. The CDR3 DNA is TGTGCCAGCAGCCCCGTAGCGGGGGGGCTAGAGACCCAGTACTTC.

This chain uses TRBV24-1 with TRBJ2-2, with 14 bases lining up with TRBD2. The germline CDR1 and CDR2 sequences are KGHDR and SFDVKD. The CDR3 is made up of 19 amino acids. After removal of 6 bases from V and 0 bases from J, the junction contained 8 bases not matched to a gene. The CDR3 region has the DNA TGTGCCACCAGTCAAATTCCGGGACTAGCGGGAGCGAACACCGGGGAGCTGTTTTTT. Its protein product is CATSQIPGLAGANTGELFF.